The 20 T cell receptor beta chains below all came from one sample that was sequenced in a study of PD-1 blockade in classical Hodgkin lymphoma. Sequencing was performed with immunoSEQ multiplex PCR; in TCRdb, only in-frame clones are kept and a portion is missing. The repertoire holds under 70,000 clones, with approximately 89% as singletons. Each and every patient relapsed after autologous stem cell transplantation, and patients got differing brentuximab vedotin exposure. This sample comprised peripheral blood mononuclear cells (PBMCs), obtained at baseline. The receptors were gathered from a human donor with classical Hodgkin lymphoma.

The V call is TRBV6-1, the J call TRBJ2-7; 7 nucleotides match TRBD1. The CDR3 contains 13 residues. The germline V gene encodes CDR1 MNHNS and CDR2 SASEGT. V shed 8 bases, J shed 2 bases, and the junction held 6 bases outside the gene matches. The DNA for the CDR3 is TGTGCCAGCGAGGGACAGTTCCCCTACGAGCAGTACTTC. This codes for CASEGQFPYEQYF.

The rearrangement links TRBV19 to TRBJ1-2; 7 nucleotides agree with TRBD1. The CDR3 loop spans 14 amino acids. The junction had 12 bases not matched to a gene; V was cut back by 6 bases and J by 8 bases. CDR1 is LNHDA, CDR2 SQIVND, per germline (reference sequence). CDR3 residues: CASRSRGTLEGYTF. The CDR3 coding sequence is TGTGCCAGTAGGTCCAGGGGGACGTTAGAGGGCTACACCTTC.

V and J are TRBV11-3 and TRBJ2-3, with TRBD1 matching 7 bases. The CDR3 covers 14 residues. The J segment lost 2 bases and the V segment lost 8 bases, leaving 7 bases of the junction unmatched. Germline V gene sequence: CDR1 SGHNT, CDR2 YENEEA. Here the CDR3 reads CASSPTGTTDTQYF. CDR3 bases: TGTGCCAGCTCCCCGACAGGGACCACAGATACGCAGTATTTT.

The chain is built from TRBV6-6 and TRBJ2-3, with 13 bases matching TRBD2. Trimming removed 6 bases from V and 6 bases from J; junction bases left unmatched: 9. Germline V gene sequence: CDR1 MNHNY, CDR2 SVGAGI (reference sequence). The CDR3 is made up of 16 amino acids. The CDR3 nucleotides are TGTGCCAGCAGCCGAGAACTAGCGGGGGGGGCCGATACGCAGTATTTT. Encoded protein: CASSRELAGGADTQYF.

This clone was found once. The chain combines TRBV6-1 with TRBJ1-1; D perhaps matches TRBD1 (5 bases). Trimming cost V 0 bases and J 8 bases, with 10 bases left between them. Looked up from germline, CDR1 is MNHNS and CDR2 is SASEGT. The CDR3 extends over 13 amino acids. CDR3 in amino acids: CASSEARKGEAFF. Here the CDR3 DNA reads TGTGCCAGCAGTGAAGCTCGTAAGGGGGAAGCTTTCTTT.

This CDR3 is CASSTGQGVTGELFF. As DNA, the CDR3 is TGTGCCAGCAGCACCGGACAGGGTGTCACCGGGGAGCTGTTTTTT. The J gene is TRBJ2-2, the V gene TRBV5-6, with 8 bases fitting TRBD1. Losses at the gene ends were 4 bases for V and 4 bases for J; bases not matched to a gene: 6. The length of the CDR3 is 15 residues. Germline CDR1 SGHDT, CDR2 YYEEEE.

This sequence joins TRBV7-3 and TRBJ2-3, with TRBD2 matching 8 bases. The CDR3 totals 16 residues. Trimming took 5 bases from V and 1 from J; bases not matched to a gene: 8. From germline, CDR1 is SGHTA and CDR2 FQGTGA. Here the CDR3 DNA reads TGTGCCAGCAGCCCTGAGGGGCGGGGGGGCACAGATACGCAGTATTTT. Its protein is CASSPEGRGGTDTQYF.

The gene calls are TRBV25-1 and TRBJ2-3; no reliable D call. The germline V and J ends were trimmed by 6 bases and 0 bases, with 10 bases remaining between them. This CDR3 has 14 residues. Germline CDR1 and CDR2: MGHDK and SYGVNS. The CDR3 reads CASSVTPSTDTQYF. For the CDR3, the DNA is TGTGCCAGCAGCGTTACCCCTAGCACAGATACGCAGTATTTT.

The genes are TRBV19 and TRBJ2-3; a possible D gene is TRBD2 (6 bases). Trimming took 5 bases from V and 0 from J, leaving 18 bases between them. This CDR3 has 17 amino acids. Germline values: CDR1 LNHDA, CDR2 SQIVND (reference sequence). The CDR3 sequence: CASSADLGGRSTDTQYF. DNA for the CDR3: TGTGCCAGTAGTGCCGACCTCGGAGGGAGAAGCACAGATACGCAGTATTTT.

This chain links TRBV19 with TRBJ2-5; a weak D match, TRBD2 (6 bases). The germline V and J ends were trimmed by 3 bases and 0 bases, with 11 bases remaining between them. Germline lookup yields CDR1 LNHDA and CDR2 SQIVND (reference sequence). This CDR3 has 15 amino acids. Written as DNA, the CDR3 is TGTGCCAGTAGTATTTACCGGGACTACCAAGAGACCCAGTACTTC. It is translated as CASSIYRDYQETQYF.

The rearrangement links TRBV28 to TRBJ1-6; D unclear. Looked up from germline, CDR1 is MDHEN and CDR2 is SYDVKM. The V and J ends lost 3 bases and 7 bases respectively, with 13 bases between them. This CDR3 contains 15 residues. The CDR3 sequence is CASSFVASLNSPLHF. In nucleotides, the CDR3 is TGTGCCAGCAGTTTTGTAGCCTCTTTAAATTCACCCCTCCACTTT. Full variable domain (outside the CDR3, taken from reference TRBV28 and TRBJ1-6): DVKVTQSSRYLVKRTGEKVFLECVQDMDHENMFWYRQDPGLGLRLIYFSYDVKMKEKGDIPEGYSVSREKKERFSLILESASTNQTSMYLCASSFVASLNSPLHFGNGTRLTVT.

The V and J genes are TRBV7-4 and TRBJ2-2; 10 positions match TRBD2. Germline assignment: CDR1 SGHVT and CDR2 SQSDAQ. The CDR3 has 16 amino acids. The V and J ends lost 5 bases and 3 bases, in that order; junction bases with no gene match: 6. The CDR3: CASSSPSGGDTGELFF. Here the CDR3 DNA reads TGTGCCAGCAGCAGCCCCAGCGGGGGGGACACCGGGGAGCTGTTTTTT.

This chain connects TRBV5-8 to TRBJ2-6; D gene uncertain. The germline gives CDR1 SGHTS, CDR2 YDEGEE. Trimming cost V 0 bases and J 0 bases, with 10 bases left between them. The CDR3 runs 17 residues. As DNA, the CDR3 is TGTGCCAGCAGCTTGGGGAGTTACCTCTCTGGGGCCAACGTCCTGACTTTC. Its translation is CASSLGSYLSGANVLTF.

This chain uses TRBV13 with TRBJ2-7, with D tentatively TRBD2 (6 bases). In germline, CDR1 is PRHDT, CDR2 FYEKMQ (reference sequence). The length of the CDR3 is 15 residues. With 1 base removed from V and 2 bases from J, the gap between germline ends came to 12 bases. CDR3 nucleotide sequence: TGTGCCAGCAGCTTAGATCCGGGACTCGCCTACGAGCAGTACTTC. Its protein is CASSLDPGLAYEQYF.

The chain has TRBV9 and TRBJ2-7, with D maybe TRBD2 (8 bases). Between the trimmed V and J ends, which lost 4 bases and 4 bases, there was a span of 21 bases. The CDR3 contains 16 residues. CDR1 is SGDLS, CDR2 YYNGEE, per germline. CDR3 DNA: TGTGCCAGCAGCCCCGGGGGGGGACAGTCGGGGTACGAGCAGTACTTC. It is translated as CASSPGGGQSGYEQYF.

This clone has more than one count but fewer than ten. The J gene is TRBJ1-6, the V gene TRBV30; D unclear. The V end was cut by 6 bases, the J end by 9 bases, with 18 bases between. The CDR3 sequence is 14 residues long. CDR1 GTSNPN and CDR2 SVGIG come from the germline V gene (reference sequence). The CDR3 loop reads CACIFLTASSPLHF. The CDR3 DNA reads TGTGCCTGCATATTCCTCACCGCATCTTCACCCCTCCACTTT.

The chain couples TRBV6-5 to TRBJ2-5; TRBD1 aligns across 7 bases. Germline V lookup: CDR1 MNHEY, CDR2 SVGAGI. The CDR3 has 15 amino acids. V shed 4 bases, J shed 4 bases, and the junction held 9 bases outside the gene matches. The chain's CDR3 is CASSLSLRGTETQYF. The CDR3 DNA follows: TGTGCCAGCAGTTTAAGTCTCAGGGGGACAGAGACCCAGTACTTC.

V is TRBV5-6 and J is TRBJ1-2, with TRBD1 matching over 7 bases. The trim removed 2 bases at V and 6 bases at J, leaving 10 bases unmatched. The V gene's germline CDR1 is SGHDT and CDR2 YYEEEE. This CDR3 is 15 amino acids long. In nucleotides, the CDR3 is TGTGCCAGCAGCTTAGGGACAGCGGTCCCCAATGGCTACACCTTC. Its protein product is CASSLGTAVPNGYTF.

This CDR3 reads CASRGGANTGELFF. DNA of the CDR3: TGTGCCAGCCGGGGCGGGGCGAACACCGGGGAGCTGTTTTTT. The gene calls are TRBV7-3 and TRBJ2-2, with D perhaps matching TRBD2 (6 bases). Germline CDR1 SGHTA, CDR2 FQGTGA. This CDR3 has 14 residues. V was shortened by 8 bases and J by 0 bases, with 10 bases between the two germline ends.

The chain combines TRBV28 with TRBJ2-3; tentative D call: TRBD1 (5 bases). The V gene's germline CDR1 is MDHEN and CDR2 SYDVKM. The CDR3 is 19 amino acids. V was pared by 2 bases and J by 2 bases, with 23 bases between. The CDR3 spells CASSLPSTEARLITDTQYF. The CDR3, as DNA: TGTGCCAGCAGTTTACCGTCGACAGAGGCTCGTCTCATCACAGATACGCAGTATTTT.